This T cell receptor (beta chain) is drawn from a study of lung T cells in sarcoidosis with Löfgren's syndrome. Study-wide findings and caveats: Shared TRAV12-1 and TRBV2 CDR3 motifs were reported across several patients. In alpha-beta pairs, TRAV12-1 favored TRBV2, and their CDR3s were homologous.

On this clonotype: Its cognate antigen is unknown. A read error may account for a junction end that differs from germline.

TCRdb redid the calling of the reads with MiXCR, one entry per CDR3 protein. The sample consists of some 2,000 distinct CDR3 sequences, roughly a fifth of them appearing once. The CDR3 is made up of 14 amino acids. CDR1 and CDR2 (germline): LGHNA, YNFKEQ. This chain joins TRBV4-2 and TRBJ2-7, with D unclear. The sequenced material came from CD4+ T cells from bronchoalveolar lavage. The origin of this receptor is a human donor with sarcoidosis (Löfgren's syndrome or another form), or a control subject (not recorded which). The CDR3: CASSRDRLSYEQCF. Written as DNA, the CDR3 is TGTGCCAGCAGCCGAGATCGGCTATCCTACGAGCAGTGCTTC.